A single sample is the source of the 8 T cell receptor beta chains below, sequenced in a study of molecular identifiers for immune sequencing clone quantification. MiXCR, run by TCRdb on the PCR reads, gives a single entry per CDR3 protein. Of about 500,000 distinct CDR3 sequences in the sample, about 25% were seen once. The material sequenced was naive CD8+ T cells from blood, with Jurkat cell RNA spiked in. Specified subset: FACS-sorted CD8+CD4-CCR7+CD45RA+ naive T cells. The receptors come from a human donor in good health. Some libraries in this study had Jurkat cell RNA spiked in.

The V call is TRBV12-3 or TRBV12-4, the J call TRBJ1-5; D unresolved. The CDR3 extends over 14 amino acids. Trimming took 3 bases from V and 5 from J, leaving 11 bases between them. CDR3 amino acids: CASSLYGPDQPQHF. DNA for the CDR3: TGTGCCAGCAGTTTGTACGGGCCTGATCAGCCCCAGCATTTT.

This clonotype was picked up many times. This sequence joins TRBV11-2 and TRBJ2-3; D is uncertain. The CDR3 runs 17 residues. The ends were cut back, 1 base at V and 0 bases at J, with 14 bases in the middle. The germline V gene has CDR1 SGHAT and CDR2 FQNNGV. The CDR3 DNA reads TGTGCCAGCAGCTTAGTTGGGGTCGAGGTCAGCACAGATACGCAGTATTTT. It yields the protein CASSLVGVEVSTDTQYF.

The chain carries TRBV7-9 and TRBJ1-6; a possible D gene is TRBD1 (6 bases). CDR1 is SEHNR, CDR2 FQNEAQ, per germline (reference sequence). This CDR3 region has 17 residues. V lost 5 bases and J 0 bases, leaving 14 bases between the germline ends. Here the CDR3 DNA reads TGTGCCAGCAGCCCAGTCGGGGGGGCCTCCTATAATTCACCCCTCCACTTT. It codes for CASSPVGGASYNSPLHF.

This rearrangement joins TRBV6-6 to TRBJ2-1; 8 positions match TRBD2. CDR1 and CDR2 (germline): MNHNY, SVGAGI (reference sequence). The CDR3 length is 16 residues. The ends lost 4 bases at V and 4 bases at J; junction bases unmatched: 9. The CDR3 sequence is CASSSHLAGFYNEQFF. CDR3 DNA: TGTGCCAGCAGTTCTCACCTAGCGGGCTTTTACAATGAGCAGTTCTTC.

Many counts were recorded for this clonotype. This sequence joins TRBV2 and TRBJ2-5; D is perhaps TRBD2 (6 bases). The germline gives CDR1 SNHLY, CDR2 FYNNEI. There are 14 residues in the CDR3. V was shortened by 6 bases and J by 0 bases, with 11 bases between the two germline ends. CDR3 in DNA: TGTGCCAGCAGACGCCGGGACTACCAAGAGACCCAGTACTTC. This gives the protein CASRRRDYQETQYF.

This clonotype showed up many times. The rearrangement uses TRBV7-2 and TRBJ2-2; a weak D match, TRBD2 (5 bases). The ends were cut back, 5 bases at V and 3 bases at J, with 13 bases in the middle. This CDR3 is built from 15 residues. Germline V gene data show CDR1 as SGHTA and CDR2 as FQGNSA. CDR3 sequence: CASSKTSSHTGELFF. The CDR3 DNA follows: TGTGCCAGCAGCAAAACTAGTAGTCACACCGGGGAGCTGTTTTTT. The whole variable domain, filled in from reference TRBV7-2 and TRBJ2-2, reads GAGVSQSPSNKVTEKGKDVELRCDPISGHTALYWYRQSLGQGLEFLIYFQGNSAPDKSGLPSDRFSAERTGGSVSTLTIQRTQQEDSAVYLCASSKTSSHTGELFFGEGSRLTVL.

Worth noting for this clonotype: Germline and junction disagree at one end, which may indicate a read error. J is TRBJ2-7 and V is TRBV5-3; D may be TRBD1 (6 bases). TRBV5-3 is an open reading frame whose function is uncertain. CDR3 size: 15 residues. The CDR3 nucleotides read TGTGCCAGCAGCTCGGTTGGACAGTCCTCCTACGAGCAGTACTTC. Its translation: CASSSVGQSSYEQYF.

On this clonotype itself: Being one base from a much bigger clone, this may be a read error. The chain is built from TRBV13 and TRBJ2-2; D possibly corresponds to TRBD1 (6 bases). CDR1 is PRHDT, CDR2 FYEKMQ, per germline (reference sequence). The CDR3 is 13 amino acids. CDR3 sequence: CASSFGGTGELVF. The DNA for the CDR3 is TGTGCCAGCAGCTTTGGGGGCACCGGGGAGCTGGTTTTT.